This record covers a single T cell receptor (beta chain). The second PCR ran 7 to 11 cycles with a sample-barcoded 5' primer and J-beta primers. MiXCR, applied by TCRdb to the 5' RACE reads, yields one record per CDR3 protein. This table has around 1,000,000 distinct CDR3 sequences, 20% to 25% appearing once. The data derive from a study of blood T cells in healthy people across ages. This sample was also put to use in a study of T cells of mothers and their children.

This receptor was identified in a girl between 2 and 10 years old in good health. Specimen: blood.

For the CDR3, the DNA is TGCAGTGCCGAGATCCTACTGAACTATGGCTACACCTTC. Translated: CSAEILLNYGYTF. This chain links TRBV20-1 with TRBJ1-2; no clear D. CDR3 size: 13 residues. The V gene lost 6 bases and the J gene lost 2 bases, with 13 bases spanning the gap. CDR1 and CDR2 from the germline V gene are DFQATT and SNEGSKA (reference sequence).